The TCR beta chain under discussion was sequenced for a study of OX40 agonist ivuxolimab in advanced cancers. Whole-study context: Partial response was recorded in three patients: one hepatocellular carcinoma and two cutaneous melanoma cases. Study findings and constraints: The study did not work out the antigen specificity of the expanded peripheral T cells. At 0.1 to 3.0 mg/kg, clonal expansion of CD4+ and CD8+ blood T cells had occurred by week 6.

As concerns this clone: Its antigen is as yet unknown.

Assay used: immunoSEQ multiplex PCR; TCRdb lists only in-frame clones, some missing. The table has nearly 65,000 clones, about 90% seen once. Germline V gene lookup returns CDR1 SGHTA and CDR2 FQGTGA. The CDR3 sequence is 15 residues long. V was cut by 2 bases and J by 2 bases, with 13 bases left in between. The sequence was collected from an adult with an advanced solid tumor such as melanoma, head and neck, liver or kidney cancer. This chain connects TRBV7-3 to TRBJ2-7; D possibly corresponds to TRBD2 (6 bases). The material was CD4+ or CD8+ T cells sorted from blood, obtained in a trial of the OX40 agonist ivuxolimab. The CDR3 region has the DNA TGTGCCAGCAGCTTATTAGGGACTGGAGCCTACGAGCAGTACTTC. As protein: CASSLLGTGAYEQYF.